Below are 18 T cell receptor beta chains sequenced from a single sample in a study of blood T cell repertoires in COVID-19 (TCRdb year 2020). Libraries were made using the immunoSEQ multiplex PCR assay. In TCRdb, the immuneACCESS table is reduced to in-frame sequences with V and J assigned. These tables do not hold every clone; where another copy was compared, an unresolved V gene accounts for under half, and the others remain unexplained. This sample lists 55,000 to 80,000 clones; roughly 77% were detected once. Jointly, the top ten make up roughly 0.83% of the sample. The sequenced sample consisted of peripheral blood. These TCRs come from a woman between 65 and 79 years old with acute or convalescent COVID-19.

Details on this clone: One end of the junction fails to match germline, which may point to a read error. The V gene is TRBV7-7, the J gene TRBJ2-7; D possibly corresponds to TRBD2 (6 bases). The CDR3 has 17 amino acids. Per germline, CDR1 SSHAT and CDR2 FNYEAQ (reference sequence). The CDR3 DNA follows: TGTGCTAGCAGCTTAAGTCCTGGCGTCGGGAGTATCGCCGAGCAGTACTTC. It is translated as CASSLSPGVGSIAEQYF.

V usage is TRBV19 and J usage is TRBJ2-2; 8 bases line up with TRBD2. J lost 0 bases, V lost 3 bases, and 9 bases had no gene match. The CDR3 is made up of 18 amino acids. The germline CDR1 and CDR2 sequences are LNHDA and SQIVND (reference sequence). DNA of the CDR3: TGTGCCAGTAGTATCCCCCGGGGGGGGATCACGAACACCGGGGAGCTGTTTTTT. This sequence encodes CASSIPRGGITNTGELFF.

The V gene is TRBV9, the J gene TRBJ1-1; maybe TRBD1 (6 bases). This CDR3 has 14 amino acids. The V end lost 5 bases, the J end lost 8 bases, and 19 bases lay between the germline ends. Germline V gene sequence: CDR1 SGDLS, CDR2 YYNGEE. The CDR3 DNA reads TGTGCCAGCAGTGTGACAGGTTCGAGTGGGGAAGCTTTCTTT. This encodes CASSVTGSSGEAFF.

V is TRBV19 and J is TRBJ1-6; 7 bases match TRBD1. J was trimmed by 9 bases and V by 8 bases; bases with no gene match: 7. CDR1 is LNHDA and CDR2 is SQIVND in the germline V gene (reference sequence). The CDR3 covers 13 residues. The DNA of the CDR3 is TGTGCCAGTCGGGAGGGGGCAAGTTCACCCCTCCACTTT. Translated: CASREGASSPLHF.

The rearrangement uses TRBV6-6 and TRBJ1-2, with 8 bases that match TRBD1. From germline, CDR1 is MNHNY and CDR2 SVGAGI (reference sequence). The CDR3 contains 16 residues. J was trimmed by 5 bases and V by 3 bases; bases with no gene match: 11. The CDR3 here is CASSYDRQGRQYGYTF. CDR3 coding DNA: TGTGCCAGCAGTTATGACCGACAGGGGCGTCAGTATGGCTACACCTTC.

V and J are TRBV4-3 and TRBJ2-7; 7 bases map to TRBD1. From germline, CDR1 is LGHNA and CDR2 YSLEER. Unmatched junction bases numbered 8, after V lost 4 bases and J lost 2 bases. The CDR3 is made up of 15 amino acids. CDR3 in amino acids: CASSRRQGNPYEQYF. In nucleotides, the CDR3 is TGCGCCAGCAGCCGACGACAGGGAAACCCCTACGAGCAGTACTTC.

This CDR3 is CASSSRDSSYGYTF. DNA of the CDR3: TGCGCCAGCAGCTCCAGGGACTCCAGCTATGGCTACACCTTC. The rearrangement links TRBV5-1 to TRBJ1-2; a weak D match, TRBD1 (5 bases). In germline, CDR1 is SGHRS, CDR2 YFSETQ. The CDR3 covers 14 residues. Deletions cut 3 bases from V and 4 bases from J, with 13 bases between.

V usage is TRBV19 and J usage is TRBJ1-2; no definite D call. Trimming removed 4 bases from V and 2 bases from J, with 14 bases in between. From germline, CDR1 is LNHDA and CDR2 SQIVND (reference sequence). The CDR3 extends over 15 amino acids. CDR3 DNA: TGTGCCAGTAGTACACAGCTACACTTAAACTATGGCTACACCTTC. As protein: CASSTQLHLNYGYTF.

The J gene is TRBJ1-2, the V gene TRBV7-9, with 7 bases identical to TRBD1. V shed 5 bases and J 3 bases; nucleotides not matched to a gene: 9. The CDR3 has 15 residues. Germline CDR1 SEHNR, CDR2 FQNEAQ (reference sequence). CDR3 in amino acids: CASSLQEGADYGYTF. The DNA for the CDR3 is TGTGCCAGCAGCCTCCAAGAGGGGGCCGACTATGGCTACACCTTC.

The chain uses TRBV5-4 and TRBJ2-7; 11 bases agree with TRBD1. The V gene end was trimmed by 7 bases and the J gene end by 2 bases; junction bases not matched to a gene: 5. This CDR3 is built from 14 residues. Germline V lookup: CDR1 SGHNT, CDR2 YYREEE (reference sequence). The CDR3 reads CASCRDRGTYEQYF. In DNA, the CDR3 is TGTGCCAGCTGCCGGGACAGGGGGACCTACGAGCAGTACTTC.

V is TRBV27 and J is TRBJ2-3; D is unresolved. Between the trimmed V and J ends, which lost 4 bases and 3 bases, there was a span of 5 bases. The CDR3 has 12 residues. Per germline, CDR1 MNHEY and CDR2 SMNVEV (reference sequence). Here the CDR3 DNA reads TGTGCCAGCAGTTCCGGGACAGATACGCAGTATTTT. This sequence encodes CASSSGTDTQYF.

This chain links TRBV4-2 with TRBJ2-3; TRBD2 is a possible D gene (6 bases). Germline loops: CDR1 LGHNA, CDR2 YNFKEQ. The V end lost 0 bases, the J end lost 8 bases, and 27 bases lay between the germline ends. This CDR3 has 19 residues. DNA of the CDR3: TGTGCCAGCAGCCAAGACCCCTCCCCAGGGACTGGGGGTCGAGGTACGCAGTATTTT. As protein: CASSQDPSPGTGGRGTQYF.

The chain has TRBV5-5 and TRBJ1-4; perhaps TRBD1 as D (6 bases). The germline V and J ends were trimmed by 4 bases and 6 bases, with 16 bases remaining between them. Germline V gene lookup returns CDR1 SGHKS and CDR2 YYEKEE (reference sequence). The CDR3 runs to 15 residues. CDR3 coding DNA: TGTGCCAGCAGCCCCACCGGGACACAGGATGAAAAACTGTTTTTT. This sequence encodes CASSPTGTQDEKLFF.

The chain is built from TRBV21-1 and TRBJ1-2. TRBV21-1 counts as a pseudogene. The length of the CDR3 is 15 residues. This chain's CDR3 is CASSRGGFEARGYTF. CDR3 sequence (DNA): TGTGCCAGCAGCCGCGGGGGGTTCGAAGCTCGTGGCTACACCTTC.

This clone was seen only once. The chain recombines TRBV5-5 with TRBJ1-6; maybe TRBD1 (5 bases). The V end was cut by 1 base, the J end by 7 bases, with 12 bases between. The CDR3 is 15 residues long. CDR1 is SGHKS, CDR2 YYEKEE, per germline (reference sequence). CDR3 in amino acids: CASSLQRPGNSPLHF. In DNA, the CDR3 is TGTGCCAGCAGCTTGCAAAGACCAGGGAATTCACCCCTCCACTTT.

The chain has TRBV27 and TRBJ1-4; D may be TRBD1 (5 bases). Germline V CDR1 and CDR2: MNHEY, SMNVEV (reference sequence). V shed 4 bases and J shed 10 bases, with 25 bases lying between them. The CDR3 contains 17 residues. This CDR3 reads CASSSSPQDVLYGKLFF. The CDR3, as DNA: TGTGCCAGCAGTTCATCCCCACAGGACGTTCTATATGGAAAACTGTTTTTT.

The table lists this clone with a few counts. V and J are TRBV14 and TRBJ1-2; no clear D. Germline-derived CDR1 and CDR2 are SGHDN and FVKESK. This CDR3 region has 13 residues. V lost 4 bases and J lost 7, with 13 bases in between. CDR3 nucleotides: TGTGCCAGCAGCCCGAGCGCAAGGAGTGGCTACACCTTC. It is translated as CASSPSARSGYTF.

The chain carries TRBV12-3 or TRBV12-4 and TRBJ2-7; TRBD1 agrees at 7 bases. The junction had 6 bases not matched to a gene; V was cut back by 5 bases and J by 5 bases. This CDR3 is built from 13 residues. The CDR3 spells CASSTTGFNEQYF. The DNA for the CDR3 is TGTGCCAGCAGTACGACAGGGTTCAACGAGCAGTACTTC.